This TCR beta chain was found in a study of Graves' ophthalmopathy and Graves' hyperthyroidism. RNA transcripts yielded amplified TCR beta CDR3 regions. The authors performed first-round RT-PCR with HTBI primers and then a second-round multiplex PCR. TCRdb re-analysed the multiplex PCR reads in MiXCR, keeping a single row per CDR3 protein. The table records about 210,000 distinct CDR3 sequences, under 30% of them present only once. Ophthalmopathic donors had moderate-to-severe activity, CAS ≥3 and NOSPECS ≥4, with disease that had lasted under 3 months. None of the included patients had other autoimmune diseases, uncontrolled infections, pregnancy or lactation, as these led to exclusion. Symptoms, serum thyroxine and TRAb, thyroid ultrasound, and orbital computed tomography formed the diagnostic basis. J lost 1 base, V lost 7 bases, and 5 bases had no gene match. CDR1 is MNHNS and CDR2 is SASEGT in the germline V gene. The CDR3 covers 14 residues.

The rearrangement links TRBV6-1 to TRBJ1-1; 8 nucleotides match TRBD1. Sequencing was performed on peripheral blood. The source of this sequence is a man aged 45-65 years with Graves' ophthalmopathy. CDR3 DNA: TGTGCCAGCAACACCGGGACAGGGAACACTGAAGCTTTCTTT. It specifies CASNTGTGNTEAFF.